The source of this T cell receptor beta chain is a study of T cell responses to AZD1222 COVID-19 vaccine. Study results and caveats: It should be noted that donors were predominantly white British and more often female, and clonal diversity was possibly underestimated. Across spike, vaccine-associated CD4 TCRs were found, dominant at 160-218 and 743-854.

TCRdb's table, derived via immunoSEQ multiplex PCR, lists solely in-frame clones and lacks some. The table lists over 100,000 clones, around 90% of them singletons. Germline-derived CDR1 and CDR2 are LGHNA and YSLEER. Losses at the gene ends were 3 bases for V and 6 bases for J; bases not matched to a gene: 9. This CDR3 contains 15 residues. About this clone: No antigen is known for it.

The clonotype comes from an adult in good health. The specimen was peripheral blood, collected on day 0 of AZD1222 vaccination. V is TRBV4-3 and J is TRBJ2-7; 9 bases map to TRBD1. CDR3 coding DNA: TGCGCCAGCAGCCAGATTTGGACAGGGGCGAGCGAGCAGTACTTC. This encodes CASSQIWTGASEQYF.